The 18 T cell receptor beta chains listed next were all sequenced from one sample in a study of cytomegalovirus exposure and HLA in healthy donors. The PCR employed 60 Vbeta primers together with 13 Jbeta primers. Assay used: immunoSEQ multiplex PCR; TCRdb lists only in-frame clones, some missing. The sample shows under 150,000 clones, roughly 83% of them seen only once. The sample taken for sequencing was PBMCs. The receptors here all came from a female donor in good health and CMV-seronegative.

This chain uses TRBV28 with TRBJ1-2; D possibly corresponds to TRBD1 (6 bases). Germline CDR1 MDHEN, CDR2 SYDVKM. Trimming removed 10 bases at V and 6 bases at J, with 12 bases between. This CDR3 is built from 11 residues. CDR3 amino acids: CAIRDNDGYTF. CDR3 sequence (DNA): TGTGCCATCCGGGACAACGATGGCTACACCTTC.

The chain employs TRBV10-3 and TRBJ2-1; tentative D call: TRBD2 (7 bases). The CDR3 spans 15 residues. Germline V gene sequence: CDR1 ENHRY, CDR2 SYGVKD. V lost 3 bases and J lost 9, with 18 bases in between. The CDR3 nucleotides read TGTGCCATCAGTGACCCGAGAAGGGGGGGTAGTGAGCAGTTCTTC. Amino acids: CAISDPRRGGSEQFF.

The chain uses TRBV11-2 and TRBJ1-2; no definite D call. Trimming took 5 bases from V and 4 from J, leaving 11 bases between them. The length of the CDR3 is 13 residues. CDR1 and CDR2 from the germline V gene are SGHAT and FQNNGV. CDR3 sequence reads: CASSPKELYGYTF. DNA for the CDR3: TGTGCCAGCAGCCCTAAAGAACTCTATGGCTACACCTTC.

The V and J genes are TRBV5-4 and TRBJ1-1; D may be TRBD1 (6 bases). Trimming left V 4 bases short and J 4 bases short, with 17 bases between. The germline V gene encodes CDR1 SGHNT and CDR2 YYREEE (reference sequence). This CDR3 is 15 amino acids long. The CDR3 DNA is TGTGCCAGCAGCAAAAATCCAGGGGCCATCACTGAAGCTTTCTTT. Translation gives CASSKNPGAITEAFF.

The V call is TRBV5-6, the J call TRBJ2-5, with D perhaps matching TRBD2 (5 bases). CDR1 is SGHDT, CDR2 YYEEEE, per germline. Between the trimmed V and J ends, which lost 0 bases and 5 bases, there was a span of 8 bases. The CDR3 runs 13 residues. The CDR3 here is CASSLGRSETQYF. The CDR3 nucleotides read TGTGCCAGCAGCTTGGGGAGGAGCGAGACCCAGTACTTC. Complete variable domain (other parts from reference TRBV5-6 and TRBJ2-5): DAGVTQSPTHLIKTRGQQVTLRCSPKSGHDTVSWYQQALGQGPQFIFQYYEEEERQRGNFPDRFSGHQFPNYSSELNVNALLLGDSALYLCASSLGRSETQYFGPGTRLLVL.

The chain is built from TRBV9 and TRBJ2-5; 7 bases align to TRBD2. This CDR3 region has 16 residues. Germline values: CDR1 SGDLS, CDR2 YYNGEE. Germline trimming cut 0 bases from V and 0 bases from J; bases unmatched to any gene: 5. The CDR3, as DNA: TGTGCCAGCAGCGTAGCTTCGGGGGGATACCAAGAGACCCAGTACTTC. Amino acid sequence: CASSVASGGYQETQYF.

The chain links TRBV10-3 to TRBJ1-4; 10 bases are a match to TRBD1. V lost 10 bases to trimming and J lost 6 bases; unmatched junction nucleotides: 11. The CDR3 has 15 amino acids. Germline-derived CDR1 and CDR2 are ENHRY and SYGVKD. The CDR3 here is CATKGGTGDDEKLFF. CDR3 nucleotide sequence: TGTGCCACCAAGGGGGGGACAGGGGACGATGAAAAACTGTTTTTT.

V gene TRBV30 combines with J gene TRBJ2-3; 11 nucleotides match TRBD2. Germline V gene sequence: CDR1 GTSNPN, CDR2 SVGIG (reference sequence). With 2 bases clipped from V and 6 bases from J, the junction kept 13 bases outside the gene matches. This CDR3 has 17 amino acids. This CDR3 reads CAWSPPLAGGRADTQYF. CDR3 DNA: TGTGCCTGGAGTCCCCCCTTAGCGGGAGGGCGGGCGGATACGCAGTATTTT. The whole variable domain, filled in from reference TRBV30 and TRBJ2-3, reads SQTIHQWPATLVQPVGSPLSLECTVEGTSNPNLYWYRQAAGRGLQLLFYSVGIGQISSEVPQNLSASRPQDRQFILSSKKLLLSDSGFYLCAWSPPLAGGRADTQYFGPGTRLTVL.

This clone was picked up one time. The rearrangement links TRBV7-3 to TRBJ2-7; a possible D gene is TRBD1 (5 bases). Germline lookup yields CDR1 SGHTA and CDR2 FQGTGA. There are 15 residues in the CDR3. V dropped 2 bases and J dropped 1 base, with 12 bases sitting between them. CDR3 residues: CASSLSSRGSYEQYF. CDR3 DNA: TGTGCCAGCAGCTTATCTTCTAGGGGATCCTACGAGCAGTACTTC.

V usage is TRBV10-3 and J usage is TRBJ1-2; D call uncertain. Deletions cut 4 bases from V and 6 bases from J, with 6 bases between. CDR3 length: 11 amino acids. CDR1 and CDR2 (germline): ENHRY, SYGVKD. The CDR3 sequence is CAISGPNGYTF. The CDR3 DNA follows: TGTGCCATCAGTGGCCCTAATGGCTACACCTTC.

The CDR3 region has the DNA TGTGCCAGCAGTTTACAGGGGTCCATGAGGGCCTTCGGGACTGAAGCTTTCTTT. This gives the protein CASSLQGSMRAFGTEAFF. The chain combines TRBV28 with TRBJ1-1; D perhaps matches TRBD1 (6 bases). This CDR3 is 18 amino acids long. V was shortened by 2 bases and J by 5 bases, with 24 bases between the two germline ends. Germline V gives CDR1 MDHEN, CDR2 SYDVKM.

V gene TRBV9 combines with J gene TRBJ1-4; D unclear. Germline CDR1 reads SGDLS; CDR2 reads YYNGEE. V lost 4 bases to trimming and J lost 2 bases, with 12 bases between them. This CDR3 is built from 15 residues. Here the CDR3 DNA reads TGTGCCAGCAGCCCCCGGAGTTCCACTAATGAAAAACTGTTTTTT. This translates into CASSPRSSTNEKLFF.

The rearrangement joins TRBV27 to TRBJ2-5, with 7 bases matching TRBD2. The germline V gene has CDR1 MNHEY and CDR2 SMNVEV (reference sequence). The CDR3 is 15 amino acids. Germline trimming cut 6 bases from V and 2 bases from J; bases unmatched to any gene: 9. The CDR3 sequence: CASSKGLQEQETQYF. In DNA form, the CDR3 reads TGTGCCAGCAGCAAGGGACTACAAGAACAAGAGACCCAGTACTTC.

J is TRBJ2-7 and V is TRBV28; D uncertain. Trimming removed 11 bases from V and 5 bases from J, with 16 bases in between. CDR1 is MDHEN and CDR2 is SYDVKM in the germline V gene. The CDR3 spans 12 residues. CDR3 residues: CASRSTRNEQYF. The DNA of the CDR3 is TGTGCCTCCCGAAGTACTCGCAACGAGCAGTACTTC.

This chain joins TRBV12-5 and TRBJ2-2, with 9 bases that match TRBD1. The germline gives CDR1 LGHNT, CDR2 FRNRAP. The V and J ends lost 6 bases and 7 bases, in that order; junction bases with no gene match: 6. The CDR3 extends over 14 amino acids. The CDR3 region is CASGGTGKVGELFF. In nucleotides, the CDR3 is TGTGCTAGTGGAGGGACAGGGAAGGTCGGGGAGCTGTTTTTT.

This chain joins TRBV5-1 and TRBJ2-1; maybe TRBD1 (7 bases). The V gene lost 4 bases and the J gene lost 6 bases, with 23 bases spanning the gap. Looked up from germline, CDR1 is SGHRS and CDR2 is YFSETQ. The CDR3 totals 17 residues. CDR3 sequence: CASSPSWMEGAINEQFF. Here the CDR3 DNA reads TGCGCCAGCAGCCCCTCGTGGATGGAGGGGGCCATCAATGAGCAGTTCTTC. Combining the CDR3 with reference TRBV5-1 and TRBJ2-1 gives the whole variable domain KAGVTQTPRYLIKTRGQQVTLSCSPISGHRSVSWYQQTPGQGLQFLFEYFSETQRNKGNFPGRFSGRQFSNSRSEMNVSTLELGDSALYLCASSPSWMEGAINEQFFGPGTRLTVL.

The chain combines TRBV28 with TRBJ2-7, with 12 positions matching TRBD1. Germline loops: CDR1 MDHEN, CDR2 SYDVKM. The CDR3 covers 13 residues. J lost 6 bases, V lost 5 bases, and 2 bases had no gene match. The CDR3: CASSRDRGLEQYF. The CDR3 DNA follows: TGTGCCAGCAGTCGGGACAGGGGGCTCGAGCAGTACTTC. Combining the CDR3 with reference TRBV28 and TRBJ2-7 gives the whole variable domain DVKVTQSSRYLVKRTGEKVFLECVQDMDHENMFWYRQDPGLGLRLIYFSYDVKMKEKGDIPEGYSVSREKKERFSLILESASTNQTSMYLCASSRDRGLEQYFGPGTRLTVT.

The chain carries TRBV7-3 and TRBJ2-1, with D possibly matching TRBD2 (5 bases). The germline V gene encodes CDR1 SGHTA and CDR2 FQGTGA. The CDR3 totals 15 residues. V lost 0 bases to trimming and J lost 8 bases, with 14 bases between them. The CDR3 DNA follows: TGTGCCAGCAGCTTAACGTCCCGGGATAGCGATGAGCAGTTCTTC. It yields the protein CASSLTSRDSDEQFF.